The clone carrying this T cell receptor beta chain has ten or more counts. The target antigen is unknown. This record comes from a study of T-cell reconstitution after alpha-beta-depleted transplantation in children. Construction of the TCRbeta library involved unique molecular identifiers. Using its own MiXCR run on the PCR reads, TCRdb lists one record per CDR3 protein. The sample has just over 950,000 distinct CDR3 sequences, under 30% seen once. Overall study results and limits: From newly produced T cells came most of the T-cell counts and diversity one year after transplant. Some patients' high day-60 TCRbeta diversity was attributed to recipient cells surviving conditioning. Reportedly, alpha-beta T cells present about two months post-transplant originated from several hundred expanded clones of graft origin.

The sequence was obtained from a boy less than two years old who had a stem cell transplant for SCID, so the T cells may come from the graft donor. The sequencing used PBMCs, mostly from graft donor cells, collected 360 days after TCRalphabeta/CD19-depleted stem cell transplant.

This CDR3 is CASSPMDREETQYF. The CDR3 DNA reads as TGTGCCAGCAGTCCGATGGACAGAGAAGAGACCCAGTACTTC. This chain connects TRBV27 to TRBJ2-5; D possibly corresponds to TRBD1 (6 bases). Trimming left V 5 bases short and J 3 bases short, with 13 bases between. This CDR3 comprises 14 residues. CDR1 MNHEY and CDR2 SMNVEV come from the germline V gene (reference sequence).